This TCR beta chain stems from a study of T cells in Graves' hyperthyroidism and ophthalmopathy (dated by TCRdb to 2018 to 2020). Regarding the research as a whole: Peripheral blood was collected at initial diagnosis, before any treatment. Prospective prediction of ophthalmopathy was tested in an independent validation cohort consisting of roughly 19 hyperthyroidism patients and 15 to 17 patients who later progressed to ophthalmopathy. In about 6 Graves' hyperthyroidism patients, the study also compared T-cell repertoires from thyroid tissue with T-cell repertoires from blood. The approximately 100 discovery patients were divided at random into training and test sets in a 7:3 ratio. TCR V-J signatures able to tell the groups apart were searched for in a discovery cohort of 100 patients, of whom fewer than 45 had Graves' ophthalmopathy and roughly 57 had stable Graves' hyperthyroidism. After blood sampling, hyperthyroidism patients were treated with methimazole at a starting dose of 30 mg daily, and ophthalmopathy patients were treated with high-dose intravenous methylprednisolone. The paper describes TCR Vbeta CDR3 sequencing of around 140 peripheral blood samples, made up of 43 ophthalmopathy patients, 70 to 75 hyperthyroidism patients and 17 progressor patients.

This clonotype was detected only a few times. What this receptor recognizes is not known. No per-base quality is available; no much larger clone lies one base away. From the cysteine up to the phenylalanine, the CDR3 has a length of 14 residues. Of the read, only the CDR3 DNA is kept; its 42 bases are in frame from base 1. From V the trimming removes 5 bases and from J it removes 7 bases, while the gene matches leave 7 bases of the junction unaccounted for. Results the study describes overall, beyond this receptor: A model built on a 13 V-J signature distinguished ophthalmopathy from stable hyperthyroidism, reaching over 85% sensitivity and 81% to 83% specificity in cross-validation and 80%/75% in testing. Most expanded thyroid clonotypes (frequency above 0.001) were also detected in blood, a finding suggesting that blood repertoires may reflect thyroid immune responses. No statistical method was used to fix the sample size in advance, and group allocation was not hidden from the investigators. During validation, the model predicted progression to ophthalmopathy a median of approximately 7 months ahead of onset, with roughly 65% sensitivity and about 75% specificity.

Amplification of TCR beta CDR3 regions was carried out from RNA transcripts. A first-round RT-PCR of the TCR CDR3 used the HTBI primer set with the Qiagen OneStep RT-PCR kit. Libraries were constructed in a second round of multiplex PCR, after which size selection and purification were carried out. The libraries were sequenced on an Illumina HiSeq2000 using paired-end 100 bp reads. As for the authors' bioinformatics: Raw data were processed with SOAPnuke, discarding reads with adapters, uncalled bases, mean Phred below 15, or no exact constant-primer or identifier match. High-quality paired reads were merged with COPE v1.2.5, and unique nucleotide sequences were defined as clonotypes. MiTCR v1.1 was used to align the clonotypes against IMGT TRBV, TRBD and TRBJ reference segments. The analysis was restricted to V-J combinations with a frequency above 0.0001, which together covered just over 98% of the repertoires. A TCS score was defined as the ratio between F50 (clonal expansion) and ExV (chaos), using BLOSUM62-based TCRdist between CDR3 peptides within each V-J. Welch's t-statistics and random forest reduced roughly 530 V-J features to under 15, which were used in a naive Bayes classifier (R e1071). Thyroid-blood repertoire similarity was quantified with the Morisita-Horn index. Starting from the raw public reads, TCRdb applied fastp trimming at Q25, assembled clones with MiXCR and retained in-frame beta chains. Identical CDR3 protein sequences are pooled into one entry, listed with their most common genes and DNA. TCRdb, rather than the study authors, made the V and J calls. The sample table contains 750,000 to 950,000 distinct CDR3 sequences; only one count was recorded for roughly 40% of them. The ten largest clones represent 8.9% of the sample.

A patient counted as having stable Graves' hyperthyroidism if no progression to ophthalmopathy occurred over 18 months of follow-up. Hyperthyroidism patients were newly diagnosed, had a disease duration of under 2 months, and were aged 18 to 65 years. Patients with uncontrolled infections, other autoimmune diseases, pregnancy or lactation were excluded. Diagnoses relied on clinical symptoms, serum thyroxine and TRAb, thyroid ultrasound and orbital computed tomography. PBMCs were isolated from approximately 10 ml of fresh peripheral blood by Ficoll-Paque density gradient centrifugation. Trizol reagent was used to extract total RNA, and RNA quality was then checked on an Agilent 2100 Bioanalyzer.

The sequencing input was blood. This clonotype originated in a man aged 18-30 years with Graves' hyperthyroidism. The rearranged segments are TRBV12-3 or TRBV12-4 and TRBJ2-2, with TRBD1 identical over 7 junction bases. CDR3 protein: CASSIRGKVGELFF. Read as DNA, the sequence is TGTGCCAGCAGTATCAGGGGGAAGGTCGGGGAGCTGTTTTTT.